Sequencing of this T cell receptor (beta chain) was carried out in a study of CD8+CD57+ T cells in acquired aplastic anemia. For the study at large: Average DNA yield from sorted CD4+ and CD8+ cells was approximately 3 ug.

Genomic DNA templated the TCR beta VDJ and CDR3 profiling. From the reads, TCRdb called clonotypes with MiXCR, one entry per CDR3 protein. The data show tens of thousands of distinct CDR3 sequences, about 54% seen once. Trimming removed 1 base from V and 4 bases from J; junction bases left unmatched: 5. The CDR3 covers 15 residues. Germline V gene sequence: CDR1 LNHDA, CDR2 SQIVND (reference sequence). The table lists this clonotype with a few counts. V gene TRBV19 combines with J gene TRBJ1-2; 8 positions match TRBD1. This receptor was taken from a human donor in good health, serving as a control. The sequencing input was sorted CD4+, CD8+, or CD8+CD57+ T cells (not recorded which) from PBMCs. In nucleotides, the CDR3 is TGTGCCAGTAGTATAGTAGGGGGACAGGCCTATGGCTACACCTTC. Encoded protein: CASSIVGGQAYGYTF.